These T cell receptor beta chains were read from a single sample in a study of blood T cell repertoires in COVID-19. Using immunoSEQ multiplex PCR, the repertoire was profiled, and TCRdb retains in-frame clones only, with some absent. The sample carries 48,000 or so clones, just over 85% recorded once. The material sequenced was peripheral blood. These TCRs come from a woman older than 75 with COVID-19, enrolled during active disease. CDR3s include the opening cysteine and the closing phenylalanine or tryptophan. The D gene is left open where the match is weak. Some rows mark clone size as missing; the rest say once, few, many or name a class of expanded clone.

V gene	clone size	J gene	D gene	CDR3 DNA	CDR3 protein
TRBV2	-	TRBJ2-2	-	TGTGCCAGCAGCAAGGGACACAGCACCGGGGAGCTGTTTTTT	CASSKGHSTGELFF
TRBV4-2	-	TRBJ1-6	-	TGTGCCAGCAGCCCTCGGGAAGAGGCCCGGCGAGGTTCACCCCTCCACTTT	CASSPREEARRGSPLHF
TRBV5-6	-	TRBJ1-4	TRBD1	TGTGCCAGCAGCTTGGCGGGACAGGGATTAGAAAAACTGTTTTTT	CASSLAGQGLEKLFF
TRBV19	-	TRBJ2-1	TRBD2	TGTGCCAGTAGTATAGCGGGAGGCGATGAGCAGTTCTTC	CASSIAGGDEQFF
TRBV7-2	-	TRBJ1-1	-	TGTGCCAGCAGCAGAGGTAGTTCGAACACTGAAGCTTTCTTT	CASSRGSSNTEAFF
TRBV7-9	-	TRBJ2-5	TRBD2	TGTGCCAGCAGGATGACTAGAGCGGGGATGGAGACCCAGTACTTC	CASRMTRAGMETQYF
TRBV4-1	few	TRBJ2-2	TRBD1	TGCGCCAGCAGCCAAGACATGGGGAACAGGGGATTGGGCACCGGGGAGCTGTTTTTT	CASSQDMGNRGLGTGELFF
TRBV15	-	TRBJ2-7	TRBD1	TGTGCCACCAGCAGGGGGACAGGGTACTCAGAGCAGTACTTC	CATSRGTGYSEQYF
TRBV30	-	TRBJ1-6	-	TGTGCCTGGACAGGCATTACCCCGAATTCACCCCTCCACTTT	CAWTGITPNSPLHF
TRBV5-1	once	TRBJ2-7	-	TGCGCCAGCAGCTTGGACTCTAGAATCTACGAGCAGTACTTC	CASSLDSRIYEQYF